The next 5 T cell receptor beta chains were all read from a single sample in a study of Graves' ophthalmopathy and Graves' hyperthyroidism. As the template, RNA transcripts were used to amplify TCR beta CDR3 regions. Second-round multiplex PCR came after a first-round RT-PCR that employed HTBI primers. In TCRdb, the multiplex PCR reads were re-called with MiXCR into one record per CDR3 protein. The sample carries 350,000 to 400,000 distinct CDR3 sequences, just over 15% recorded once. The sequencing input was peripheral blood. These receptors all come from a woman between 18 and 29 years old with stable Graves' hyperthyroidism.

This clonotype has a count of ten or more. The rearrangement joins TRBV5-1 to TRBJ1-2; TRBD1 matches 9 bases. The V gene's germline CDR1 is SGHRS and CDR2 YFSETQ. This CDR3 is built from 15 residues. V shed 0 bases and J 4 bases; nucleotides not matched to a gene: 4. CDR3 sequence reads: CASSLGTGAIYGYTF. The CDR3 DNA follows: TGCGCCAGCAGCTTGGGGACAGGGGCCATCTATGGCTACACCTTC.

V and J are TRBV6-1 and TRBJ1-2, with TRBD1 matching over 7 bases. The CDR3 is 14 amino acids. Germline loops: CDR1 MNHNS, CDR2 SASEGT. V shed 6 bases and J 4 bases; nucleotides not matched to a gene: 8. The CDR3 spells CASSSVGGTYGYTF. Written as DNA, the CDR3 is TGTGCCAGCAGCTCCGTAGGGGGCACCTATGGCTACACCTTC.

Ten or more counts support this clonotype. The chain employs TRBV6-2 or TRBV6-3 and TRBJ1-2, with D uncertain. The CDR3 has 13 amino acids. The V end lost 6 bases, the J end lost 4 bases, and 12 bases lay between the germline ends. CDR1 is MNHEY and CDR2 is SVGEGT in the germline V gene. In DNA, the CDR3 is TGTGCCAGCAGCCAGAACCCGACCTATGGCTACACCTTC. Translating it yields CASSQNPTYGYTF.

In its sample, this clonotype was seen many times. The CDR3 coding sequence is TGTGCCAGCAGTGTTTCACAGGGGGCATACGAGCAGTACTTC. Its translation: CASSVSQGAYEQYF. The chain carries TRBV2 and TRBJ2-7, with 9 bases matching TRBD1. Germline V gene sequence: CDR1 SNHLY, CDR2 FYNNEI. This CDR3 spans 14 amino acids. With V trimmed by 4 bases and J by 4 bases, 5 bases remained unmatched. The full variable domain, in which reference TRBV2 and TRBJ2-7 provide the parts outside the CDR3, is EPEVTQTPSHQVTQMGQEVILRCVPISNHLYFYWYRQILGQKVEFLVSFYNNEISEKSEIFDDQFSVERPDGSNFTLKIRSTKLEDSAMYFCASSVSQGAYEQYFGPGTRLTVT.

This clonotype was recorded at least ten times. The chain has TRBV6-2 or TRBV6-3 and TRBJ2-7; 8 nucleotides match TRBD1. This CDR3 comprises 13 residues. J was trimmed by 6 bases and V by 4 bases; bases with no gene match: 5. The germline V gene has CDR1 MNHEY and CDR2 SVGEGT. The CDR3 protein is CASSFSDRAEQYF. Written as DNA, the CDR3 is TGTGCCAGCAGTTTCTCGGACAGGGCCGAGCAGTACTTC.